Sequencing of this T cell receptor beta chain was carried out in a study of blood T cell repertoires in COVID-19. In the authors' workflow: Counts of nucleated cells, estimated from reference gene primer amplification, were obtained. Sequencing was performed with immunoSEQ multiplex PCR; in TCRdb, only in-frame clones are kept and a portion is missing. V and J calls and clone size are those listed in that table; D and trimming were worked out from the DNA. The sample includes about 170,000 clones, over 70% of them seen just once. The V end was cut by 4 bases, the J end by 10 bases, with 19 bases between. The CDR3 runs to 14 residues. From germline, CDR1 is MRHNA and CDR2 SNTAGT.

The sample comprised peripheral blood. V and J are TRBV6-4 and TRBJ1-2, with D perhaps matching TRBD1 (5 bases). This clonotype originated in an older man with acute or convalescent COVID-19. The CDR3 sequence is CASSASGTNGIYTF. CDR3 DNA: TGTGCCAGCAGTGCCTCCGGGACTAACGGGATCTACACCTTC.